Each of the 3 T cell receptor beta chains below was sequenced from the same sample in a study of blood T cell repertoires in COVID-19. TCRdb's table, derived via immunoSEQ multiplex PCR, lists solely in-frame clones and lacks some. The sample has fewer than 75,000 clones; roughly 90% are singletons. The sample was peripheral blood. These receptors all stem from a man aged 45-65 years with active COVID-19.

This rearrangement joins TRBV7-9 to TRBJ2-3; 9 positions agree with TRBD2. With V trimmed by 6 bases and J by 5 bases, 9 bases remained unmatched. The germline gives CDR1 SEHNR, CDR2 FQNEAQ (reference sequence). CDR3 size: 15 residues. The CDR3 region has the DNA TGTGCCAGCAGTCGTTCTAGCGGGGAGATAGATACGCAGTATTTT. Encoded protein: CASSRSSGEIDTQYF.

This chain links TRBV19 with TRBJ2-3; no clear D gene. V lost 5 bases and J lost 1, with 13 bases in between. Looked up from germline, CDR1 is LNHDA and CDR2 is SQIVND (reference sequence). The CDR3 is 15 residues long. The DNA for the CDR3 is TGTGCCAGTAGTGTCTTCGTGGGCGGCACAGATACGCAGTATTTT. It specifies CASSVFVGGTDTQYF. Together with reference TRBV19 and TRBJ2-3, the CDR3 gives the full variable domain: DGGITQSPKYLFRKEGQNVTLSCEQNLNHDAMYWYRQDPGQGLRLIYYSQIVNDFQKGDIAEGYSVSREKKESFPLTVTSAQKNPTAFYLCASSVFVGGTDTQYFGPGTRLTVL.

V usage is TRBV29-1 and J usage is TRBJ2-1; the D gene is possibly TRBD1 (6 bases). Germline assignment: CDR1 SQVTM and CDR2 ANQGSEA. Between the trimmed V and J ends, which lost 3 bases and 0 bases, there was a span of 12 bases. The CDR3 has 15 residues. CDR3 residues: CSVDGVDSSYNEQFF. The CDR3 region has the DNA TGCAGCGTTGACGGGGTGGACAGCTCCTACAATGAGCAGTTCTTC.